This T cell receptor (beta chain) was profiled in a study of OX40 agonist ivuxolimab in advanced cancers. Study information: As their treatment, patients were administered ivuxolimab, an agonistic anti-OX40 (CD134) antibody. Having had anti-PD-1, anti-PD-L1 or anti-CTLA-4 therapy before was allowed, and roughly 40% had some. Study-wide points: At doses 0.1 to 3.0 mg/kg, CD4+ and CD8+ clones expanded.

Points on this clone: Its antigen is unidentified.

Germline CDR1 MNHNS, CDR2 SASEGT. Germline trimming cut 4 bases from V and 7 bases from J; bases unmatched to any gene: 5. The CDR3 contains 15 residues. Clones were read by immunoSEQ multiplex PCR, and TCRdb kept only the in-frame ones, dropping some. The sample shows some 28,000 clones, around three quarters of them seen only once. The sample was CD4+ or CD8+ T cells sorted from blood, taken in a trial of the OX40 agonist ivuxolimab. The chain joins TRBV6-1 to TRBJ1-6; the match to TRBD1 covers 9 bases. This TCR came from an adult with an advanced solid tumor such as melanoma, head and neck, liver or kidney cancer. This CDR3 reads CASSGGQGLNSPLHF. CDR3 nucleotides: TGTGCCAGCAGTGGGGGACAGGGATTAAATTCACCCCTCCACTTT.